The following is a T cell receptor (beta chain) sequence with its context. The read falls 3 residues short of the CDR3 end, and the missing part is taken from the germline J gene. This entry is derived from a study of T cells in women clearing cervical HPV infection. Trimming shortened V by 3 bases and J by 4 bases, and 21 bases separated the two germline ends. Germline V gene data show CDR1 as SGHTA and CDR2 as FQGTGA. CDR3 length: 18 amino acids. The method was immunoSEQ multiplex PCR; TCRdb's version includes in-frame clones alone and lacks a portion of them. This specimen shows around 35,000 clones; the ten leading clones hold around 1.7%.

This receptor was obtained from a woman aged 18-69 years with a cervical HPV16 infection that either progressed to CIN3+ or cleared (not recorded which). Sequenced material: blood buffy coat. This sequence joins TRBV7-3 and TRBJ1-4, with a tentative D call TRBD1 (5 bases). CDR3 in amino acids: CASSFRKRRAGLNEKLFF. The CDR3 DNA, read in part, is TGTGCCAGCAGCTTTCGCAAACGGAGGGCGGGGCTTAATGAAAAA.